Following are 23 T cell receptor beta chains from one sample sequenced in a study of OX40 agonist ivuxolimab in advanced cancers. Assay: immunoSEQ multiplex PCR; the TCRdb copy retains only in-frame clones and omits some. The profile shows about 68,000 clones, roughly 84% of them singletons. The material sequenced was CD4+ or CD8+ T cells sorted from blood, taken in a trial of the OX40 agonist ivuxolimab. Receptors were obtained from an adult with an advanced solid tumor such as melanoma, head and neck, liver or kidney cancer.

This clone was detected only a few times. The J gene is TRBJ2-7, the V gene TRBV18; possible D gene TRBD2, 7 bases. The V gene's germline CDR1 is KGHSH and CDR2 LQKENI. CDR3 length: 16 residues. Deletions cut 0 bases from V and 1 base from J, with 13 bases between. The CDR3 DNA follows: TGTGCCAGCTCACCACCGAGAGGGGGGGGGTCCTACGAGCAGTACTTC. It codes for CASSPPRGGGSYEQYF.

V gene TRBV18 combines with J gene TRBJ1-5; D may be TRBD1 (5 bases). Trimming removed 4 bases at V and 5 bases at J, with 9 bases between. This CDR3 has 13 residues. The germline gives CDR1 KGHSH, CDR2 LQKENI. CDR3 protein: CASSRIRDQPQHF. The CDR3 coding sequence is TGTGCCAGCTCACGGATCAGGGATCAGCCCCAGCATTTT. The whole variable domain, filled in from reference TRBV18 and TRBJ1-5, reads NAGVMQNPRHLVRRRGQEARLRCSPMKGHSHVYWYRQLPEEGLKFMVYLQKENIIDESGMPKERFSAEFPKEGPSILRIQQVVRGDSAAYFCASSRIRDQPQHFGDGTRLSIL.

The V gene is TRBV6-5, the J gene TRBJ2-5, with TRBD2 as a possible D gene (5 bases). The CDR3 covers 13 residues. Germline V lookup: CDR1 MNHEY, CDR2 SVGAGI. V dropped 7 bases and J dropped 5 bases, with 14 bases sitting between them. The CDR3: CASMDDRGETQYF. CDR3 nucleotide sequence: TGTGCCAGCATGGACGATCGCGGGGAGACCCAGTACTTC.

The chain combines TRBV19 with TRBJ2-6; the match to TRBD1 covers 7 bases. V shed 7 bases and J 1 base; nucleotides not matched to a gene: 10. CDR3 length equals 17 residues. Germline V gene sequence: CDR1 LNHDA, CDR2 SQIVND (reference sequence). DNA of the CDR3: TGTGCCAGTACCCGTGACAGGGCCTTTTCTGGGGCCAACGTCCTGACTTTC. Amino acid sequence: CASTRDRAFSGANVLTF.

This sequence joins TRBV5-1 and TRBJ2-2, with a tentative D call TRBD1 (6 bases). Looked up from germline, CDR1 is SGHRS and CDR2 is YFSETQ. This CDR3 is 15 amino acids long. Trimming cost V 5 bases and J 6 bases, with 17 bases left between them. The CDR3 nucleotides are TGCGCCAGCAGGCAATACCCAGGGGCCGCCGGGGAGCTGTTTTTT. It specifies CASRQYPGAAGELFF.

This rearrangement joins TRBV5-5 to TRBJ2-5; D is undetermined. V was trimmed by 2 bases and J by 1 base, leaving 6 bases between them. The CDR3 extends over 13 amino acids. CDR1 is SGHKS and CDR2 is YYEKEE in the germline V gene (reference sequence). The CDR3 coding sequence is TGTGCCAGCAGCTTTGGGTCCCAAGAGACCCAGTACTTC. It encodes CASSFGSQETQYF.

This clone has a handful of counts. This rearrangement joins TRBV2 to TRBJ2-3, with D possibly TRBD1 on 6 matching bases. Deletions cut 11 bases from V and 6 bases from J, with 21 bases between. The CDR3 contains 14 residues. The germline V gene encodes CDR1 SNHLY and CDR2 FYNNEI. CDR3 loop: CAGGGGSRGDTQYF. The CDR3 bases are TGTGCCGGAGGCGGCGGTTCTAGGGGGGATACGCAGTATTTT.

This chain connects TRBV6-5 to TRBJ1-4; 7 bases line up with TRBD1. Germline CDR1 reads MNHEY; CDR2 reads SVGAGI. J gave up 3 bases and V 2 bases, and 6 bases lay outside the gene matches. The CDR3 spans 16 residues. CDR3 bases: TGTGCCAGCAGTTACCTCCGGGGACAGTCTAATGAAAAACTGTTTTTT. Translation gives CASSYLRGQSNEKLFF.

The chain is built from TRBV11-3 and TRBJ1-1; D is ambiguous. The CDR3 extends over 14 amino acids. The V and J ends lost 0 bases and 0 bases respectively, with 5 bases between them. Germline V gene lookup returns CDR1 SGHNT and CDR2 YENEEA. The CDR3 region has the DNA TGTGCCAGCAGCTTAGACAGATTGAACACTGAAGCTTTCTTT. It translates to CASSLDRLNTEAFF.

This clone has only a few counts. The CDR3 sequence is CASTLGISNQPQHF. The CDR3 nucleotides read TGTGCCAGCACCCTTGGGATTAGCAATCAGCCCCAGCATTTT. This chain connects TRBV6-1 to TRBJ1-5; the D is unclear. V lost 7 bases, J lost 0 bases, and 10 bases lay in between. Germline V lookup: CDR1 MNHNS, CDR2 SASEGT. There are 14 residues in the CDR3.

The CDR3 region is CASSLAGGGPGNTIYF. The CDR3, as DNA: TGCGCCAGCAGCTTGGCCGGGGGTGGCCCTGGAAACACCATATATTTT. J is TRBJ1-3 and V is TRBV5-1, with TRBD1 as a possible D gene (5 bases). Germline loops: CDR1 SGHRS, CDR2 YFSETQ. Trimming stripped 0 bases from V and 2 bases from J, with 12 bases between. This CDR3 has 16 residues.

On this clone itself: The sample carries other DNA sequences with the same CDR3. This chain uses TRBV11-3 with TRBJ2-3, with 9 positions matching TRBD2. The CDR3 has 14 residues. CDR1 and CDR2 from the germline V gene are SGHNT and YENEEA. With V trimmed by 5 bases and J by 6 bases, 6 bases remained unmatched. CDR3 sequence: CASSLGTSSDTQYF. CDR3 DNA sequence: TGTGCCAGCAGCCTCGGGACTAGCAGCGATACGCAGTATTTT.

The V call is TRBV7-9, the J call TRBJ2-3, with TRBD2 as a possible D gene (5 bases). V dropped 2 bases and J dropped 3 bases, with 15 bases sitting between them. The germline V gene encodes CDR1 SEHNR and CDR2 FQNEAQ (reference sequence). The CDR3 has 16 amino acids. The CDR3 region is CASSLLRVEPTDTQYF. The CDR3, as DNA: TGTGCCAGCAGCTTATTGAGGGTCGAACCTACAGATACGCAGTATTTT.

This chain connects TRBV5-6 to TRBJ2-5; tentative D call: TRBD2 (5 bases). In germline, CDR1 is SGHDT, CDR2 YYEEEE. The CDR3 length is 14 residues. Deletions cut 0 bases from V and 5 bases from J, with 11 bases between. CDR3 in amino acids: CASSLGLTAETQYF. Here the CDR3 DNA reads TGTGCCAGCAGCTTGGGACTAACGGCCGAGACCCAGTACTTC.

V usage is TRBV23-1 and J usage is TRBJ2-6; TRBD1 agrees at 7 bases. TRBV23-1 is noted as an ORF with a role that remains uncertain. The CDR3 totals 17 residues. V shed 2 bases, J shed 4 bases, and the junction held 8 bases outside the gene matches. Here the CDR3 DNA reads TGCGCCAGCAGTCAACCCCCGACAGGGCACGGGGCCAACGTCCTGACTTTC. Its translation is CASSQPPTGHGANVLTF.

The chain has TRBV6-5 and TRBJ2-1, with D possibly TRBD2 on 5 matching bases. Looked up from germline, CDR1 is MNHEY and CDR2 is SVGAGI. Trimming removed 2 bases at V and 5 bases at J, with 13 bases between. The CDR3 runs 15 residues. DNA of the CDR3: TGTGCCAGCAGTTACGAAGGGAGCAGAGACAATGAGCAGTTCTTC. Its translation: CASSYEGSRDNEQFF.

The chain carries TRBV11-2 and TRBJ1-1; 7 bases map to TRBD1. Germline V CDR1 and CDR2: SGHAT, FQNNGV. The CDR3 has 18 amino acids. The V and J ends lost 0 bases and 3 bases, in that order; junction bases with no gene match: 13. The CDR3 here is CASSLERQGRGFYTEAFF. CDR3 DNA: TGTGCCAGCAGCTTAGAGAGACAGGGTAGGGGGTTCTACACTGAAGCTTTCTTT.

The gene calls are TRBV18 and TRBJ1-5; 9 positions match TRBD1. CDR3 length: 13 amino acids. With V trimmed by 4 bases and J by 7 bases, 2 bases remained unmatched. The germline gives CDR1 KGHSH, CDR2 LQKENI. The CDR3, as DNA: TGTGCCAGCTCACGGGACAGGGAACAGCCCCAGCATTTT. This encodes CASSRDREQPQHF.

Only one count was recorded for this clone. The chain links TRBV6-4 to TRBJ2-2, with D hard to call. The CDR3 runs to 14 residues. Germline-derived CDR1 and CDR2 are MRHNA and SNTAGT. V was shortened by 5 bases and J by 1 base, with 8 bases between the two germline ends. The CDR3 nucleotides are TGTGCCAGCAGTCCCGTCCAGAACACCGGGGAGCTGTTTTTT. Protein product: CASSPVQNTGELFF.

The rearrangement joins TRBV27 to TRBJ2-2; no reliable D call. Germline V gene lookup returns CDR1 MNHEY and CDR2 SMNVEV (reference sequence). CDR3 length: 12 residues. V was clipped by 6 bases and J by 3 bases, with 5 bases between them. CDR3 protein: CASRRYTGELFF. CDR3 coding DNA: TGTGCCAGCAGGCGATACACCGGGGAGCTGTTTTTT.

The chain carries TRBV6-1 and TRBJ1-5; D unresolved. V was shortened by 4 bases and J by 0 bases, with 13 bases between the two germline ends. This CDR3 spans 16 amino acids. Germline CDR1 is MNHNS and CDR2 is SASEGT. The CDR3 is CASSVVAGLSNQPQHF. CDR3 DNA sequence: TGTGCCAGCAGTGTAGTCGCAGGCCTTAGCAATCAGCCCCAGCATTTT.

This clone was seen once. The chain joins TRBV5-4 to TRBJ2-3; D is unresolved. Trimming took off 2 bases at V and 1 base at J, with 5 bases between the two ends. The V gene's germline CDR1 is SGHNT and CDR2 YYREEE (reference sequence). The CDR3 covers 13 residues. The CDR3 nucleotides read TGTGCCAGCAGCTTCAGGCGCACAGATACGCAGTATTTT. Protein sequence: CASSFRRTDTQYF.

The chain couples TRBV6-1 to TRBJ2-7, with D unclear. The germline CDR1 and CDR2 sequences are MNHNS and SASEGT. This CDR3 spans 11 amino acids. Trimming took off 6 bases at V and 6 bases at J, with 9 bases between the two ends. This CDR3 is CASRINSEQYF. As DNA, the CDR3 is TGTGCCAGCAGGATCAACAGCGAGCAGTACTTC.